This T cell receptor (beta chain) appears in the sequencing data of a study of blood T cell repertoires in COVID-19. Assay used: immunoSEQ multiplex PCR; TCRdb lists only in-frame clones, some missing. The sample has about 270,000 clones, around nine tenths seen once. J was trimmed by 1 base and V by 6 bases; bases with no gene match: 4. CDR1 and CDR2 (germline): SNHLY, FYNNEI. The CDR3 runs 15 residues. Input material: PBMCs or T cells enriched from blood (not recorded which). This receptor was taken from a woman under 30 who had recovered from COVID-19. The V call is TRBV2, the J call TRBJ1-5, with 9 bases fitting TRBD1. The CDR3 loop reads CASSVGQGSNQPQHF. The DNA of the CDR3 is TGTGCCAGCAGCGTAGGACAGGGGAGCAATCAGCCCCAGCATTTT.